The 26 T cell receptor beta chains reported below all come from one sample, sequenced in a study of T cells in Graves' hyperthyroidism and ophthalmopathy. RNA transcripts yielded amplified TCR beta CDR3 regions. HTBI primers were used for first-round RT-PCR of the TCR CDR3. TCRdb fed the multiplex PCR reads into MiXCR, producing one record per CDR3 protein. The data hold 350,000 to 450,000 distinct CDR3 sequences, with roughly 15% observed a single time. The sequenced sample was blood. These receptors originate from a woman in her 30s with Graves' hyperthyroidism that later progressed to Graves' ophthalmopathy.

This clonotype turned up a few times. The chain combines TRBV9 with TRBJ2-3; no clear D gene. The germline gives CDR1 SGDLS, CDR2 YYNGEE. The V end lost 4 bases, the J end lost 1 base, and 13 bases lay between the germline ends. The CDR3 spans 15 residues. The CDR3 loop reads CASSYTSYRTDTQYF. CDR3 sequence (DNA): TGTGCCAGCAGCTACACATCCTACCGCACAGATACGCAGTATTTT.

In its sample, this clonotype was seen a few times. The genes are TRBV4-1 and TRBJ2-3, with 9 bases matching TRBD1. This CDR3 contains 17 residues. The V gene end was trimmed by 3 bases and the J gene end by 4 bases; junction bases not matched to a gene: 11. Germline values: CDR1 MGHRA, CDR2 YSYEKL. As DNA, the CDR3 is TGCGCCAGCAGCCATCACACAGGACAGGGGCCTCCAGATACGCAGTATTTT. Translated, it gives CASSHHTGQGPPDTQYF.

In its sample, this clonotype was seen once. The gene calls are TRBV11-3 and TRBJ2-1; D could derive from TRBD1 or TRBD2 (6 bases each). This CDR3 is 17 amino acids long. From germline, CDR1 is SGHNT and CDR2 YENEEA. V was clipped by 1 base and J by 9 bases, with 22 bases between them. The DNA for the CDR3 is TGTGCCAGCAGCTTAGTGGTAGGCCGGGGGCCGTCGGGTGAGCAGTTCTTC. This translates into CASSLVVGRGPSGEQFF.

The chain joins TRBV4-1 to TRBJ1-1; D uncertain. Germline lookup yields CDR1 MGHRA and CDR2 YSYEKL. The CDR3 contains 13 residues. The V and J ends lost 1 base and 1 base respectively, with 4 bases between them. CDR3 loop: CASSQVPNTEAFF. The DNA of the CDR3 is TGCGCCAGCAGCCAAGTCCCGAACACTGAAGCTTTCTTT.

This clonotype appeared many times. The gene calls are TRBV6-2 or TRBV6-3 and TRBJ2-2; TRBD1 is a possible D gene (5 bases). The CDR3 runs to 16 residues. Trimming pared 1 base from V and 2 bases from J, leaving 11 bases between. From germline, CDR1 is MNHEY and CDR2 SVGEGT. The CDR3 DNA follows: TGTGCCAGCAGTTACTTCGGGCAGGGTAACACCGGGGAGCTGTTTTTT. Translated: CASSYFGQGNTGELFF.

The chain uses TRBV24-1 and TRBJ2-1; unclear D gene. The V gene lost 2 bases and the J gene lost 10 bases, with 8 bases spanning the gap. CDR1 is KGHDR, CDR2 SFDVKD, per germline. The CDR3 has 12 residues. DNA for the CDR3: TGTGCCACCAGTGATTGGGTCAACGAGCAGTTCTTC. Translation gives CATSDWVNEQFF.

The rearrangement uses TRBV19 and TRBJ2-3; 9 positions match TRBD2. J was trimmed by 0 bases and V by 4 bases; bases with no gene match: 2. CDR1 is LNHDA and CDR2 is SQIVND in the germline V gene (reference sequence). This CDR3 contains 15 residues. The CDR3 bases are TGTGCCAGTAGTACTAGCGGGATGAGCACAGATACGCAGTATTTT. Translation gives CASSTSGMSTDTQYF.

J is TRBJ1-2 and V is TRBV12-3 or TRBV12-4; 11 positions match TRBD1. V was pared by 3 bases and J by 3 bases, with 6 bases of the junction left unmatched. This CDR3 has 16 amino acids. CDR3 in DNA: TGTGCCAGCAGTTTCGTGTGGGGACAGGGGGACTATGGCTACACCTTC. Its translation: CASSFVWGQGDYGYTF.

This clonotype came up many times. The rearrangement joins TRBV5-1 to TRBJ2-5; possibly TRBD2 for D (6 bases). V shed 1 base and J shed 2 bases, with 21 bases lying between them. Germline V lookup: CDR1 SGHRS, CDR2 YFSETQ. The CDR3 runs 18 residues. CDR3 residues: CASSLSPELAPEQETQYF. In nucleotides, the CDR3 is TGCGCCAGCAGCTTGTCACCTGAGCTAGCGCCCGAACAAGAGACCCAGTACTTC. Complete variable domain (other parts from reference TRBV5-1 and TRBJ2-5): KAGVTQTPRYLIKTRGQQVTLSCSPISGHRSVSWYQQTPGQGLQFLFEYFSETQRNKGNFPGRFSGRQFSNSRSEMNVSTLELGDSALYLCASSLSPELAPEQETQYFGPGTRLLVL.

This clonotype was observed at least ten times. This chain joins TRBV10-3 and TRBJ2-1, with TRBD2 matching 7 bases. Losses at the gene ends were 6 bases for V and 7 bases for J; bases not matched to a gene: 6. Germline V gives CDR1 ENHRY, CDR2 SYGVKD. The CDR3 has 13 amino acids. DNA for the CDR3: TGTGCCATCAGGAGGGAGGGAGGGAATGAGCAGTTCTTC. Protein: CAIRREGGNEQFF.

This clonotype was observed many times. CDR3 DNA: TGCGCCAGCAGTGAGCTAACTAGCGGGAGACCCGATGAGCAGTTCTTC. It translates to CASSELTSGRPDEQFF. J is TRBJ2-1 and V is TRBV10-2, with TRBD2 identical over 11 bases. The V gene end was trimmed by 2 bases and the J gene end by 8 bases; junction bases not matched to a gene: 8. Germline values: CDR1 WSHSY, CDR2 SAAADI. The CDR3 sequence is 16 residues long.

This clonotype was observed at least ten times. This chain uses TRBV2 with TRBJ1-4; D gene uncertain. This CDR3 is built from 14 residues. V lost 4 bases and J 5 bases, leaving 11 bases between the germline ends. The V gene's germline CDR1 is SNHLY and CDR2 FYNNEI. The CDR3, as DNA: TGTGCCAGCAGTGCGACGGAAGGAAATGAAAAACTGTTTTTT. Protein: CASSATEGNEKLFF.

This clonotype was seen ten or more times. This chain links TRBV27 with TRBJ1-2, with 7 bases aligning to TRBD1. Germline CDR1 reads MNHEY; CDR2 reads SMNVEV (reference sequence). V lost 6 bases to trimming and J lost 2 bases; unmatched junction nucleotides: 15. The CDR3 totals 17 residues. CDR3 sequence: CASSPRPADRANYGYTF. The CDR3 coding sequence is TGTGCCAGCAGCCCCCGACCCGCCGACAGGGCCAACTATGGCTACACCTTC.

The table lists this clonotype with a few counts. The chain employs TRBV7-2 and TRBJ1-3, with unresolved D. Trimming took off 5 bases at V and 0 bases at J, with 14 bases between the two ends. CDR1 and CDR2 from the germline V gene are SGHTA and FQGNSA. CDR3 size: 16 residues. In DNA form, the CDR3 reads TGTGCCAGCAGCCGTAGCGGAGTGCGCTCTGGAAACACCATATATTTT. Protein: CASSRSGVRSGNTIYF.

This clonotype was seen repeatedly, ten times or more. Here the CDR3 DNA reads TGTGCCAGCCGGGACAGGGCCAACTCCTACGAGCAGTACTTC. Its protein product is CASRDRANSYEQYF. The V and J genes are TRBV2 and TRBJ2-7, with 9 bases lining up with TRBD1. J was trimmed by 0 bases and V by 8 bases; bases with no gene match: 5. The CDR3 runs 14 residues. Per germline, CDR1 SNHLY and CDR2 FYNNEI.

This clonotype was observed many times. The V gene is TRBV28, the J gene TRBJ2-5, with 12 bases aligning to TRBD1. The V and J ends lost 7 bases and 1 base, in that order; junction bases with no gene match: 7. Per germline, CDR1 MDHEN and CDR2 SYDVKM. The CDR3 runs to 16 residues. The CDR3 region is CASKGTGGALQETQYF. DNA for the CDR3: TGTGCCAGCAAGGGGACAGGGGGCGCACTCCAAGAGACCCAGTACTTC.

There are many counts of this clonotype. V and J are TRBV2 and TRBJ2-3; D possibly corresponds to TRBD2 (7 bases). V was cut by 7 bases and J by 7 bases, with 18 bases left in between. Per germline, CDR1 SNHLY and CDR2 FYNNEI. This CDR3 has 14 residues. CDR3 region: CASTAGGGAHTQYF. As DNA, the CDR3 is TGTGCCAGCACGGCCGGAGGGGGGGCACATACGCAGTATTTT.

This clonotype showed up many times. This chain uses TRBV12-3 or TRBV12-4 with TRBJ2-7; tentatively, D is TRBD2 (8 bases). The CDR3 runs to 14 residues. The V and J ends lost 4 bases and 7 bases respectively, with 17 bases between them. The CDR3 sequence: CASSSGQSGGEQYF. Here the CDR3 DNA reads TGTGCCAGCAGTTCGGGACAGTCGGGGGGGGAGCAGTACTTC.

The rearrangement uses TRBV9 and TRBJ2-2; D is undetermined. The CDR3 loop spans 13 amino acids. CDR1 is SGDLS, CDR2 YYNGEE, per germline. The ends were cut back, 4 bases at V and 4 bases at J, with 8 bases in the middle. CDR3: CASSSDFTGELFF. The CDR3 DNA reads as TGTGCCAGCAGCTCAGACTTCACCGGGGAGCTGTTTTTT.

The sample holds a few counts of this clonotype. V usage is TRBV10-1 and J usage is TRBJ1-3; no definite D call. V was pared by 6 bases and J by 0 bases, with 6 bases between. Germline V gene data show CDR1 as WNHNN and CDR2 as SYGVQD (reference sequence). The CDR3 is made up of 13 amino acids. CDR3 sequence (DNA): TGCGCCAGCAGGGACGGCTCTGGAAACACCATATATTTT. Translation: CASRDGSGNTIYF.

The chain is built from TRBV12-3 or TRBV12-4 and TRBJ2-5; TRBD2 matches 13 bases. V was clipped by 5 bases and J by 2 bases; unmatched bases: 2. The CDR3 is 15 amino acids. CDR3 loop: CASSAGLAGQETQYF. In DNA, the CDR3 is TGTGCCAGCAGTGCGGGACTAGCGGGGCAAGAGACCCAGTACTTC.

V is TRBV5-1 and J is TRBJ2-7; a possible D gene is TRBD1 (6 bases). This CDR3 has 14 amino acids. CDR1 SGHRS and CDR2 YFSETQ come from the germline V gene. V was trimmed by 0 bases and J by 6 bases, leaving 13 bases between them. CDR3 sequence: CASSLAAGVGEQYF. CDR3 sequence (DNA): TGCGCCAGCAGCTTGGCCGCAGGGGTAGGCGAGCAGTACTTC.

In its sample, this clonotype was seen many times. The chain uses TRBV12-3 or TRBV12-4 and TRBJ2-1; D uncertain. V was shortened by 8 bases and J by 13 bases, with 24 bases between the two germline ends. The CDR3 sequence is 14 residues long. The CDR3 DNA reads TGTGCCAGCTCGGAGAGGTATGCGCAGCCCGAACAGTTCTTC. Amino acids: CASSERYAQPEQFF.

The J gene is TRBJ2-7, the V gene TRBV25-1; the D gene is possibly TRBD2 (5 bases). Trimming removed 4 bases at V and 7 bases at J, with 17 bases between. This CDR3 is built from 14 residues. CDR1 and CDR2 from the germline V gene are MGHDK and SYGVNS. The CDR3 protein is CASSGFKGRREQYF. The CDR3 region has the DNA TGTGCCAGCAGTGGTTTCAAGGGAAGGAGGGAGCAGTACTTC.

Many counts were recorded for this clonotype. The chain has TRBV11-2 and TRBJ2-1, with a possible D match to TRBD1 (5 bases). V was clipped by 1 base and J by 3 bases, with 7 bases between them. The germline gives CDR1 SGHAT, CDR2 FQNNGV. The CDR3 loop spans 14 amino acids. Here the CDR3 DNA reads TGTGCCAGCAGCTTAGCAGGGTACTACAATGAGCAGTTCTTC. It translates to CASSLAGYYNEQFF.

This clonotype has more than one count but fewer than ten. The chain employs TRBV20-1 and TRBJ1-2, with D maybe TRBD1 (6 bases). The CDR3 length is 14 residues. Germline CDR1 DFQATT, CDR2 SNEGSKA (reference sequence). Trimming removed 5 bases from V and 3 bases from J, with 16 bases in between. The CDR3 loop is CSARRGAGDYGYTF. DNA for the CDR3: TGCAGTGCTCGAAGGGGGGCTGGTGACTATGGCTACACCTTC.